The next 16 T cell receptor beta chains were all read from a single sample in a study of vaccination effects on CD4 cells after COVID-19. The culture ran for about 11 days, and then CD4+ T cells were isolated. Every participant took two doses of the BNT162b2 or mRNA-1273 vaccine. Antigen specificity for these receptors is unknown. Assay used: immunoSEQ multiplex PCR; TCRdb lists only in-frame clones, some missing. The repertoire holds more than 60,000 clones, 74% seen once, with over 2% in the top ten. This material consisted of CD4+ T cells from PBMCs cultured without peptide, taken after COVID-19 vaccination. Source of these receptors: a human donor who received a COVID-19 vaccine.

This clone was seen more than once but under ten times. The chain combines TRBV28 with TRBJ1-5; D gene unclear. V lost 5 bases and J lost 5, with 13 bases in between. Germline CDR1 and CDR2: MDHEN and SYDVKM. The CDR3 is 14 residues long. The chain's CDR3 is CASSLLTRHQPQHF. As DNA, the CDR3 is TGTGCCAGCAGTCTTTTGACCCGGCATCAGCCCCAGCATTTT.

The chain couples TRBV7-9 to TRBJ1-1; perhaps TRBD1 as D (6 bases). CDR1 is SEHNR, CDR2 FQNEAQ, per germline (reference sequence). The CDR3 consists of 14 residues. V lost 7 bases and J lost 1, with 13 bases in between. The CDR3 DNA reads TGTGCCAGCACCGAGACAGGCGGGAACACTGAAGCTTTCTTT. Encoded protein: CASTETGGNTEAFF.

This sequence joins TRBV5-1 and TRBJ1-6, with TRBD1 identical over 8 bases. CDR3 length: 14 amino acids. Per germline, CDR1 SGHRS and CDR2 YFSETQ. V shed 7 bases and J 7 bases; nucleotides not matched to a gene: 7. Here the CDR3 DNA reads TGCGCCAGCGCGACGACAGGGGTGAATTCACCCCTCCACTTT. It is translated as CASATTGVNSPLHF.

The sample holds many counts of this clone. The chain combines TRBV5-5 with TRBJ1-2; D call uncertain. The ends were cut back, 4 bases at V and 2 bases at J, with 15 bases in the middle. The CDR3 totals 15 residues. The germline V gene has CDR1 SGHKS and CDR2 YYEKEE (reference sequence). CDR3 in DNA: TGTGCCAGCAGCCCCAGCGGATTACAAAACTATGGCTACACCTTC. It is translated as CASSPSGLQNYGYTF. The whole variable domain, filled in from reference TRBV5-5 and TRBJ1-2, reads DAGVTQSPTHLIKTRGQQVTLRCSPISGHKSVSWYQQVLGQGPQFIFQYYEKEERGRGNFPDRFSARQFPNYSSELNVNALLLGDSALYLCASSPSGLQNYGYTFGSGTRLTVV.

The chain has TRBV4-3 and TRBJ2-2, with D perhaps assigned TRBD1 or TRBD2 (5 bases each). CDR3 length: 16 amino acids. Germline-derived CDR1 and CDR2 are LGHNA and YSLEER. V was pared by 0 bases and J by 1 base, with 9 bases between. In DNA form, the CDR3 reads TGCGCCAGCAGCCAAGAAGGGACCGGGAACACCGGGGAGCTGTTTTTT. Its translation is CASSQEGTGNTGELFF.

CDR3 region: CASSDLYSYEQYV. The CDR3 nucleotides read TGCGCCAGCAGTGACTTGTACTCCTACGAGCAGTACGTC. The chain links TRBV10-2 to TRBJ2-7; no clear D gene. CDR3 length equals 13 residues. V gave up 3 bases and J gave up 0 bases, with 6 bases separating them. The germline gives CDR1 WSHSY, CDR2 SAAADI.

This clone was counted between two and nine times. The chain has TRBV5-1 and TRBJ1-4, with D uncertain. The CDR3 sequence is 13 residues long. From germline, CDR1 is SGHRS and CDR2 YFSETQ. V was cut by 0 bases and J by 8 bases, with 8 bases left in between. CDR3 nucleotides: TGCGCCAGCAGCTTGGACCCGGAGGAAAAACTGTTTTTT. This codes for CASSLDPEEKLFF.

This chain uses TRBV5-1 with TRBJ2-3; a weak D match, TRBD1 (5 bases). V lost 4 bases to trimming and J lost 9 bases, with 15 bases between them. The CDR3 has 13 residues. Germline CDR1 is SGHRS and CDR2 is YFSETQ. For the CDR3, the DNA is TGCGCCAGCAGCGGAGAACCAGGGTTCACGCAGTATTTT. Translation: CASSGEPGFTQYF.

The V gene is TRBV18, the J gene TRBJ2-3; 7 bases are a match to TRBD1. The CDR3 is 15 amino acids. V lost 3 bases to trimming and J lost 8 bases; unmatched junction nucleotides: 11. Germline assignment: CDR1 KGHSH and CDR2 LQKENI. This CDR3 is CASSPDRLGSATQYF. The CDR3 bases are TGTGCCAGCTCACCGGACAGGCTCGGATCTGCTACGCAGTATTTT.

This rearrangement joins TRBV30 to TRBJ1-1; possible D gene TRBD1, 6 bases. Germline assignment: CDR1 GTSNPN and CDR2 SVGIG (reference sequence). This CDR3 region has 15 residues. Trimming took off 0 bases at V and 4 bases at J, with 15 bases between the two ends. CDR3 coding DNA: TGTGCCTGGAGTGTATCGGGGGCAGGGATCACTGAAGCTTTCTTT. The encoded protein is CAWSVSGAGITEAFF.

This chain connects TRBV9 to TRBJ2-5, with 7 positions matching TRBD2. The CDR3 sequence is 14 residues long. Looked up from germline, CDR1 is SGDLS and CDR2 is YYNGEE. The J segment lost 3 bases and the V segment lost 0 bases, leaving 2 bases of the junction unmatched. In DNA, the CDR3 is TGTGCCAGCAGCGTAGGGCTAGCGGAAGAGACCCAGTACTTC. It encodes CASSVGLAEETQYF.

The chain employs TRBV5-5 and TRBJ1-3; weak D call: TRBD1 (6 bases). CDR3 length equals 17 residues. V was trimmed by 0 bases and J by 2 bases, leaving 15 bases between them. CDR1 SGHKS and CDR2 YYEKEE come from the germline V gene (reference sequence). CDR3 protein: CASSLAGGISPGNTIYF. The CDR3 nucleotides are TGTGCCAGCAGCTTGGCGGGGGGCATCAGTCCTGGAAACACCATATATTTT. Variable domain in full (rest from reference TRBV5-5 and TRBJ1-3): DAGVTQSPTHLIKTRGQQVTLRCSPISGHKSVSWYQQVLGQGPQFIFQYYEKEERGRGNFPDRFSARQFPNYSSELNVNALLLGDSALYLCASSLAGGISPGNTIYFGEGSWLTVV.

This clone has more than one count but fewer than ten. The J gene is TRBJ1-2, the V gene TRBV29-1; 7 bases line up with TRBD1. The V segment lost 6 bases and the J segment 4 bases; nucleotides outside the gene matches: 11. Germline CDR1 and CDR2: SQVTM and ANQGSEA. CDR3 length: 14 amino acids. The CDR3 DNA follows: TGCAGCGTCCCCTTGGTTTCAGGGGGCTATGGCTACACCTTC. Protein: CSVPLVSGGYGYTF. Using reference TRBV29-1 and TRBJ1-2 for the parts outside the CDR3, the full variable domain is SAVISQKPSRDICQRGTSLTIQCQVDSQVTMMFWYRQQPGQSLTLIATANQGSEATYESGFVIDKFPISRPNLTFSTLTVSNMSPEDSSIYLCSVPLVSGGYGYTFGSGTRLTVV.

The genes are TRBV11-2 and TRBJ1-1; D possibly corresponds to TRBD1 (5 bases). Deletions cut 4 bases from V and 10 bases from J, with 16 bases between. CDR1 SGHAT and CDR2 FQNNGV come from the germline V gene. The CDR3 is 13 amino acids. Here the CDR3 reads CASSSTLQGGAFF. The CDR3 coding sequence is TGTGCCAGCAGCTCAACCCTCCAGGGAGGAGCTTTCTTT. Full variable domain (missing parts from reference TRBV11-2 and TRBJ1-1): EAGVAQSPRYKIIEKRQSVAFWCNPISGHATLYWYQQILGQGPKLLIQFQNNGVVDDSQLPKDRFSAERLKGVDSTLKIQPAKLEDSAVYLCASSSTLQGGAFFGQGTRLTVV.

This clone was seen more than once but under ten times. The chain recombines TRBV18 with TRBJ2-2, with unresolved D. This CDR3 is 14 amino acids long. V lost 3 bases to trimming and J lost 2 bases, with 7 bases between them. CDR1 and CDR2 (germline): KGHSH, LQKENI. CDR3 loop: CASSPDGNTGELFF. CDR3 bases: TGTGCCAGCTCACCGGACGGAAACACCGGGGAGCTGTTTTTT. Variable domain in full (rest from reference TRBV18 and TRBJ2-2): NAGVMQNPRHLVRRRGQEARLRCSPMKGHSHVYWYRQLPEEGLKFMVYLQKENIIDESGMPKERFSAEFPKEGPSILRIQQVVRGDSAAYFCASSPDGNTGELFFGEGSRLTVL.

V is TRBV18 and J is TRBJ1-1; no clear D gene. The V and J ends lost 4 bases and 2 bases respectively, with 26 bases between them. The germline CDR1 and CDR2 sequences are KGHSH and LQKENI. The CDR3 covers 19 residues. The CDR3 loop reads CASSQTGLEKIAINTEAFF. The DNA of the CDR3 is TGTGCCAGCTCACAGACGGGCCTGGAAAAGATTGCGATAAACACTGAAGCTTTCTTT.